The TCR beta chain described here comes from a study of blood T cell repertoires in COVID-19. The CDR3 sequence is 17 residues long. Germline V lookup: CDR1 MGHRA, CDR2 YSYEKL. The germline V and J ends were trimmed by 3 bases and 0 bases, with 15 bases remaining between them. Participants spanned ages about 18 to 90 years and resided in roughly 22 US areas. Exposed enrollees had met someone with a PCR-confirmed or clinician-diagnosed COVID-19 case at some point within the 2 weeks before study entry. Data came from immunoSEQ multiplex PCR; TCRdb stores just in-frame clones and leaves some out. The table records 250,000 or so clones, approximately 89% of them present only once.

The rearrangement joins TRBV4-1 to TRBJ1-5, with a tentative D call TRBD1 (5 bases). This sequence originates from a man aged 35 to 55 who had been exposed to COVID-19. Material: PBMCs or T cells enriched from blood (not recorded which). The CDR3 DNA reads TGCGCCAGCAGCCAGCAGATAGGACATAATAGCAATCAGCCCCAGCATTTT. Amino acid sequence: CASSQQIGHNSNQPQHF.